What follows are 31 T cell receptor beta chains derived from one specimen sequenced in a study of monozygotic twins with inflammatory bowel disease. TCRdb re-called the 5' RACE reads and gives one entry per CDR3 protein, without DNA. Recorded for this sample: 190,000 or so distinct CDR3 sequences. The specimen was blood. These TCRs come from a human donor with ulcerative colitis or Crohn's disease, or a healthy co-twin of an affected twin (not recorded which).

The genes are TRBV20-1 and TRBJ1-5; TCRdb returns TRBD1, unconfirmable since there is no DNA. Germline CDR1 reads DFQATT; CDR2 reads SNEGSKA (reference sequence). The CDR3 extends over 16 amino acids. The CDR3 is CSAYPGGRAGNQPQHF.

The rearrangement uses TRBV24-1 and TRBJ2-1. In germline, CDR1 is KGHDR, CDR2 SFDVKD. This CDR3 is 11 amino acids long. CDR3 in amino acids: CATSDTNEQFF.

The chain links TRBV19 to TRBJ2-5; TCRdb reports TRBD1, a call that lacks DNA to check it against. The germline V gene has CDR1 LNHDA and CDR2 SQIVND (reference sequence). CDR3 length equals 13 residues. The chain's CDR3 is CASRNGQQETQYF.

This chain links TRBV5-1 with TRBJ2-7; as DNA is missing, the TRBD1 call by TCRdb cannot be tested. Germline values: CDR1 SGHRS, CDR2 YFSETQ. The CDR3 extends over 12 amino acids. CDR3 sequence reads: CASSLGGTEQYF.

This CDR3 reads CASSLTGGQGAQYF. This rearrangement joins TRBV5-1 to TRBJ2-3; TCRdb returns TRBD1, unconfirmable since there is no DNA. Germline V lookup: CDR1 SGHRS, CDR2 YFSETQ. There are 14 residues in the CDR3. The full variable domain, with the rest looked up from reference TRBV5-1 and TRBJ2-3, is KAGVTQTPRYLIKTRGQQVTLSCSPISGHRSVSWYQQTPGQGLQFLFEYFSETQRNKGNFPGRFSGRQFSNSRSEMNVSTLELGDSALYLCASSLTGGQGAQYFGPGTRLTVL.

The chain couples TRBV5-1 to TRBJ2-3; TCRdb names TRBD2, which stays unverified in the absence of DNA. Per germline, CDR1 SGHRS and CDR2 YFSETQ. CDR3 length equals 15 residues. CDR3 in amino acids: CASSPTGLRGDTQYF.

CDR3 residues: CASTFRVGDTQNTEAFF. The chain has TRBV5-1 and TRBJ1-1; the TRBD1 assignment by TCRdb is unverifiable without DNA. Per the germline V gene, CDR1 is SGHRS and CDR2 is YFSETQ. The length of the CDR3 is 17 residues.

V and J are TRBV4-1 and TRBJ2-3. CDR1 MGHRA and CDR2 YSYEKL come from the germline V gene. The CDR3 is made up of 15 amino acids. The CDR3 region is CASSQFGQNTDTQYF.

V is TRBV20-1 and J is TRBJ1-5. The length of the CDR3 is 14 residues. Germline CDR1 reads DFQATT; CDR2 reads SNEGSKA (reference sequence). The CDR3 loop reads CSARWQNSNQPQHF.

The V and J genes are TRBV11-2 and TRBJ2-3; the D call of TRBD2 rests on TCRdb alone, since no DNA is present to check it. CDR3 length equals 18 residues. Germline CDR1 is SGHAT and CDR2 is FQNNGV. CDR3 loop: CASSLRGLAGGRRDTQYF.

This chain joins TRBV29-1 and TRBJ2-3. The CDR3 loop spans 12 amino acids. Germline V lookup: CDR1 SQVTM, CDR2 ANQGSEA. The CDR3 is CSVEGLGDTQYF.

This chain joins TRBV20-1 and TRBJ1-1; the TCRdb D gene call, TRBD1, has no DNA to confirm it. This CDR3 region has 14 residues. Germline CDR1 DFQATT, CDR2 SNEGSKA (reference sequence). The CDR3 protein is CSATQGAGNTEAFF.

V is TRBV12-3 or TRBV12-4 and J is TRBJ2-5; absent DNA, TCRdb's TRBD2 call cannot be checked. The CDR3 covers 14 residues. CDR3 region: CASSSSSGSETQYF.

V gene TRBV25-1 combines with J gene TRBJ1-1. The CDR3 extends over 14 amino acids. In germline, CDR1 is MGHDK, CDR2 SYGVNS. The chain's CDR3 is CASSEFRGRTEAFF.

This rearrangement joins TRBV19 to TRBJ1-6; TCRdb designates TRBD1, a call that cannot be tested without DNA. The CDR3 runs 15 residues. CDR1 is LNHDA and CDR2 is SQIVND in the germline V gene (reference sequence). The CDR3 sequence: CASSQLGGGGSPLHF.

The V and J genes are TRBV2 and TRBJ2-3; TCRdb calls TRBD2, which cannot be checked without DNA. Germline CDR1 SNHLY, CDR2 FYNNEI. This CDR3 is built from 13 residues. The CDR3 loop reads CASIGGNTDTQYF. Filled out from reference TRBV2 and TRBJ2-3, the complete variable domain reads EPEVTQTPSHQVTQMGQEVILRCVPISNHLYFYWYRQILGQKVEFLVSFYNNEISEKSEIFDDQFSVERPDGSNFTLKIRSTKLEDSAMYFCASIGGNTDTQYFGPGTRLTVL.

This chain links TRBV2 with TRBJ1-4; as DNA is missing, the TRBD1 call by TCRdb cannot be tested. Germline loops: CDR1 SNHLY, CDR2 FYNNEI. The CDR3 totals 15 residues. The CDR3 reads CASRDPQGWEEKLFF.

The gene calls are TRBV5-5 and TRBJ1-4. The CDR3 spans 11 residues. Germline assignment: CDR1 SGHKS and CDR2 YYEKEE (reference sequence). The CDR3 loop reads CASSKNEKLFF.

The chain is built from TRBV5-6 and TRBJ2-2; TCRdb proposes TRBD1, but this gene call is untestable without DNA. From germline, CDR1 is SGHDT and CDR2 YYEEEE. This CDR3 has 15 residues. The CDR3 sequence: CASSLLPGGTGELFF.

The chain's CDR3 is CASSYSSSGVTYEQYF. The chain couples TRBV6-5 to TRBJ2-7; the D call from TCRdb, TRBD1, cannot be confirmed without DNA. The CDR3 is 16 amino acids. Per the germline V gene, CDR1 is MNHEY and CDR2 is SVGAGI.

The V call is TRBV18, the J call TRBJ2-5. The CDR3 spans 13 residues. Germline assignment: CDR1 KGHSH and CDR2 LQKENI. CDR3 protein: CASSPMEVETQYF.

The CDR3 loop reads CASSAGTGISYEQYF. The chain joins TRBV5-1 to TRBJ2-7; TCRdb calls TRBD1, which cannot be checked without DNA. The length of the CDR3 is 15 residues. CDR1 SGHRS and CDR2 YFSETQ come from the germline V gene. Full variable domain (missing parts from reference TRBV5-1 and TRBJ2-7): KAGVTQTPRYLIKTRGQQVTLSCSPISGHRSVSWYQQTPGQGLQFLFEYFSETQRNKGNFPGRFSGRQFSNSRSEMNVSTLELGDSALYLCASSAGTGISYEQYFGPGTRLTVT.

This sequence joins TRBV4-1 and TRBJ2-1; TCRdb outputs TRBD2, but without DNA this stays unchecked. Germline values: CDR1 MGHRA, CDR2 YSYEKL. This CDR3 has 19 residues. The CDR3 region is CASSQDSPRTSGGVLEQFF.

The chain couples TRBV12-3 or TRBV12-4 to TRBJ1-5. The CDR3 runs to 13 residues. This CDR3 is CASSFGSSEPQHF.

This chain uses TRBV19 with TRBJ2-7; the D gene TCRdb calls, TRBD1, cannot be checked with no DNA. The CDR3 contains 17 residues. Germline V CDR1 and CDR2: LNHDA, SQIVND (reference sequence). The CDR3 sequence is CAVIGTGGPDPFYEQYF.

The chain uses TRBV7-9 and TRBJ2-7; the TCRdb D gene call, TRBD2, has no DNA to confirm it. The CDR3 runs to 13 residues. The V gene's germline CDR1 is SEHNR and CDR2 FQNEAQ (reference sequence). The CDR3: CASSLLASYEQYF.

The chain recombines TRBV7-8 with TRBJ2-7; TCRdb proposes TRBD1, but this gene call is untestable without DNA. This CDR3 has 16 amino acids. CDR1 and CDR2 (germline): SGHVS, FQNEAQ. The CDR3 here is CASSSVGQETSYEQYF. Variable domain in full (rest from reference TRBV7-8 and TRBJ2-7): GAGVSQSPRYKVAKRGQDVALRCDPISGHVSLFWYQQALGQGPEFLTYFQNEAQLDKSGLPSDRFFAERPEGSVSTLKIQRTQQEDSAVYLCASSSVGQETSYEQYFGPGTRLTVT.

J is TRBJ1-2 and V is TRBV5-6; TCRdb picks TRBD1, but there is no DNA to check that call. Germline V gene lookup returns CDR1 SGHDT and CDR2 YYEEEE. This CDR3 is 16 amino acids long. The CDR3 sequence: CASSPTGTGGGYGYTF. The variable domain in full, completed from reference TRBV5-6 and TRBJ1-2, reads DAGVTQSPTHLIKTRGQQVTLRCSPKSGHDTVSWYQQALGQGPQFIFQYYEEEERQRGNFPDRFSGHQFPNYSSELNVNALLLGDSALYLCASSPTGTGGGYGYTFGSGTRLTVV.

The chain couples TRBV13 to TRBJ2-5; TCRdb lists TRBD2, though no DNA is available to test this call. This CDR3 contains 17 residues. The germline gives CDR1 PRHDT, CDR2 FYEKMQ (reference sequence). The CDR3 reads CASSSSGWRMYQETQYF.

The chain uses TRBV7-3 and TRBJ2-5; the D call from TCRdb, TRBD2, cannot be confirmed without DNA. This CDR3 spans 15 amino acids. Germline CDR1 SGHTA, CDR2 FQGTGA. The CDR3 spells CASSPGTSGVETQYF.

The chain has TRBV10-3 and TRBJ1-2; no DNA is available, so the TRBD1 call from TCRdb remains unchecked. Germline V gene sequence: CDR1 ENHRY, CDR2 SYGVKD. The CDR3 sequence is 16 residues long. The CDR3 here is CAISPTVSRVDYGYTF.